These 13 T cell receptor beta chains originate from one sample sequenced in a study of cytomegalovirus exposure and HLA in healthy donors. Researchers ran the PCR with 60 Vbeta and 13 Jbeta primers. Some clones are missing from TCRdb's copy, which holds only in-frame ones; the method was immunoSEQ multiplex PCR. Counted here are more than 90,000 clones, approximately 60% occurring once; the ten biggest clones make up about 2.2%. Specimen: PBMCs. The receptors were sampled from a woman in her thirties in good health and CMV-seronegative.

The chain combines TRBV18 with TRBJ2-5, with 7 bases lining up with TRBD2. The germline V gene has CDR1 KGHSH and CDR2 LQKENI. V shed 2 bases and J 3 bases; nucleotides not matched to a gene: 3. The CDR3 loop spans 14 amino acids. CDR3 DNA: TGTGCCAGCTCACCAGGGGCGGGGGAAGAGACCCAGTACTTC. Translation gives CASSPGAGEETQYF.

The rearrangement joins TRBV7-9 to TRBJ2-5; a possible D gene is TRBD2 (7 bases). Trimming shortened V by 5 bases and J by 1 base, and 23 bases separated the two germline ends. The CDR3 is made up of 18 amino acids. Germline V gene data show CDR1 as SEHNR and CDR2 as FQNEAQ (reference sequence). CDR3 coding DNA: TGTGCCAGCAGCCCGGGAGCAGGGGAAGGGAGGGCCCAAGAGACCCAGTACTTC. Protein sequence: CASSPGAGEGRAQETQYF.

The gene calls are TRBV14 and TRBJ2-5; D not certain. The CDR3 contains 14 residues. Deletions cut 6 bases from V and 5 bases from J, with 16 bases between. In germline, CDR1 is SGHDN, CDR2 FVKESK. The DNA of the CDR3 is TGTGCCAGCAGAAGTTTTTTAGCTACGGAGACCCAGTACTTC. This encodes CASRSFLATETQYF.

The genes are TRBV7-3 and TRBJ2-5; no firm D call. Trimming cost V 1 base and J 5 bases, with 8 bases left between them. The CDR3 contains 13 residues. Looked up from germline, CDR1 is SGHTA and CDR2 is FQGTGA. CDR3 in DNA: TGTGCCAGCAGCTTAAGGTACTCGGAGACCCAGTACTTC. Amino acids: CASSLRYSETQYF.

A word on this clone: A junction end diverges from the germline sequence, so it may reflect a read error. The chain links TRBV7-7 to TRBJ1-3; D possibly corresponds to TRBD1 (5 bases). This CDR3 has 20 amino acids. Germline CDR1 is SSHAT and CDR2 is FNYEAQ (reference sequence). The CDR3 is CASSLDPYFADSYSGNTIYF. The CDR3 bases are TGTGCTAGCAGCTTAGACCCCTATTTCGCCGACAGCTACTCTGGAAACACCATATATTTT. The variable domain in full, with the rest retrieved from reference TRBV7-7 and TRBJ1-3, is GAGVSQSPRYKVTKRGQDVTLRCDPISSHATLYWYQQALGQGPEFLTYFNYEAQPDKSGLPSDRFSAERPEGSISTLTIQRTEQRDSAMYRCASSLDPYFADSYSGNTIYFGEGSWLTVV.

V and J are TRBV27 and TRBJ2-7, with D tentatively TRBD1 (6 bases). Trimming left V 6 bases short and J 3 bases short, with 21 bases between. Per germline, CDR1 MNHEY and CDR2 SMNVEV (reference sequence). The CDR3 contains 16 residues. Written as DNA, the CDR3 is TGTGCCAGCAGGATAAACAGGGCGACACCGGGCTACGAGCAGTACTTC. This sequence encodes CASRINRATPGYEQYF.

This clone was detected only once. The gene calls are TRBV19 and TRBJ1-2; TRBD1 is a possible D gene (5 bases). The CDR3 has 14 residues. Per germline, CDR1 LNHDA and CDR2 SQIVND (reference sequence). V gave up 0 bases and J gave up 7 bases, with 12 bases separating them. CDR3 nucleotide sequence: TGTGCCAGTAGTATAGATCGTGAAGGGGTTGGCTACACCTTC. It is translated as CASSIDREGVGYTF.

This clone came up a few times. The chain uses TRBV4-3 and TRBJ1-6, with D possibly matching TRBD1 (6 bases). From germline, CDR1 is LGHNA and CDR2 YSLEER. This CDR3 has 16 residues. The V end lost 0 bases, the J end lost 10 bases, and 16 bases lay between the germline ends. The DNA for the CDR3 is TGCGCCAGCAGCCAAGAGGTCGTCAGGGGAGGGTCACCCCTCCACTTT. Protein sequence: CASSQEVVRGGSPLHF.

V is TRBV7-9 and J is TRBJ2-7; 12 positions match TRBD2. The CDR3 covers 15 residues. The junction had 0 bases not matched to a gene; V was cut back by 1 base and J by 2 bases. The germline CDR1 and CDR2 sequences are SEHNR and FQNEAQ (reference sequence). This chain's CDR3 is CASSLGLAGAYEQYF. The CDR3 DNA reads TGTGCCAGCAGCTTAGGACTAGCGGGGGCCTACGAGCAGTACTTC.

This clone was observed a handful of times. This chain joins TRBV5-7 and TRBJ2-1; 11 bases match TRBD2. TRBV5-7 is treated as an ORF (open reading frame) with a function not yet certain. This CDR3 comprises 16 residues. The V gene end was trimmed by 3 bases and the J gene end by 6 bases; junction bases not matched to a gene: 8. CDR3 protein: CASSSLAGGVFNEQFF. The DNA for the CDR3 is TGTGCCAGCAGCTCCCTAGCGGGAGGTGTATTCAATGAGCAGTTCTTC.

In nucleotides, the CDR3 is TGTGCCAGCAGTCGACTAGCGGGAGGGTACACTCAGTATTTT. Translating it yields CASSRLAGGYTQYF. V and J are TRBV28 and TRBJ2-3; TRBD2 matches at 14 bases. The CDR3 totals 14 residues. V trimming: 5 bases; J trimming: 12 bases; junction bases outside the gene matches: 7. CDR1 is MDHEN and CDR2 is SYDVKM in the germline V gene.

The table lists this clone with a count of one. This rearrangement joins TRBV18 to TRBJ2-7, with 9 bases identical to TRBD1. The CDR3 has 15 amino acids. The germline V gene has CDR1 KGHSH and CDR2 LQKENI. V lost 2 bases to trimming and J lost 10 bases; unmatched junction nucleotides: 12. In DNA form, the CDR3 reads TGTGCCAGCTCACCAAGTGAGGACAGGGGTCATCGACAGTACTTC. Its translation: CASSPSEDRGHRQYF.

This clone has only a few counts. The rearrangement links TRBV2 to TRBJ1-2; 9 bases agree with TRBD1. This CDR3 is 14 amino acids long. Germline trimming cut 7 bases from V and 6 bases from J; bases unmatched to any gene: 9. CDR1 and CDR2 from the germline V gene are SNHLY and FYNNEI. CDR3 loop: CASTYDRGGDGYTF. CDR3 DNA sequence: TGTGCCAGCACCTATGACAGGGGGGGGGATGGCTACACCTTC. The complete variable domain, with remaining parts taken from reference TRBV2 and TRBJ1-2, reads EPEVTQTPSHQVTQMGQEVILRCVPISNHLYFYWYRQILGQKVEFLVSFYNNEISEKSEIFDDQFSVERPDGSNFTLKIRSTKLEDSAMYFCASTYDRGGDGYTFGSGTRLTVV.